The 15 T cell receptor beta chains below all came from one sample that was sequenced in a study of molecular identifiers for immune sequencing clone quantification. In TCRdb, the PCR reads were re-called with MiXCR into one record per CDR3 protein. The sample includes approximately 100,000 distinct CDR3 sequences, roughly 38% of them seen just once. Source material: naive CD8+ T cells from blood, with Jurkat cell RNA spiked in. Subset denoted: FACS-sorted CD8+CD4-CCR7+CD45RA+ naive T cells. These receptors came from a human donor in good health. Some libraries in this study had Jurkat cell RNA spiked in.

The J gene is TRBJ2-1, the V gene TRBV13; TRBD2 matches at 16 bases. This CDR3 is built from 21 residues. Germline CDR1 and CDR2: PRHDT and FYEKMQ (reference sequence). V shed 2 bases and J 10 bases; nucleotides not matched to a gene: 20. The CDR3 sequence is CASSLTPGRGLAGGPVSEQFF. For the CDR3, the DNA is TGTGCCAGCAGCTTAACTCCCGGCAGGGGACTAGCGGGAGGGCCGGTTTCAGAGCAGTTCTTC.

Notes on this clonotype: This may come from a read error, since a much larger clone is one base off. V usage is TRBV6-2 or TRBV6-3 and J usage is TRBJ2-3, with D possibly called TRBD1 or TRBD2 (5 bases each). The CDR3 covers 14 residues. CDR1 is MNHEY, CDR2 SVGEGT, per germline. The CDR3 protein is CASCYWSGLDTQYF. The CDR3 bases are TGTGCCAGCTGTTACTGGTCGGGGCTCGATACGCAGTATTTT.

This clonotype has more than one count but fewer than ten. V is TRBV19 and J is TRBJ1-5; a weak D match, TRBD1 (6 bases). CDR1 is LNHDA, CDR2 SQIVND, per germline (reference sequence). The CDR3 covers 14 residues. V was pared by 2 bases and J by 7 bases, with 12 bases between. CDR3: CASSIMRGRQPQHF. DNA for the CDR3: TGTGCCAGTAGTATAATGAGGGGGAGACAGCCCCAGCATTTT.

Turning to this clonotype: A read error may produce the germline difference seen at one junction end. The chain uses TRBV6-2 or TRBV6-3 and TRBJ2-1; 7 nucleotides agree with TRBD2. CDR1 and CDR2 (germline): MNHEY, SVGEGT. The CDR3 has 14 residues. The CDR3 loop is CATTEREPYNERFF. The CDR3 DNA sequence: TGTGCCACGACGGAGCGGGAACCATACAATGAGCGGTTCTTC.

As to this clonotype: Just one base apart from a much larger clone, this may be a read error. A read error is likely, as this CDR3 ends without the conserved phenylalanine or tryptophan. This chain joins TRBV20-1 and TRBJ2-3; possible D gene TRBD1, 5 bases. This CDR3 is built from 13 residues. Germline values: CDR1 DFQATT, CDR2 SNEGSKA (reference sequence). V shed 5 bases and J shed 5 bases, with 14 bases lying between them. The CDR3 DNA follows: TGCAGTGCTTACAGGTCCCTAGGAGATACGCAGTATTTA. As protein: CSAYRSLGDTQYL.

V usage is TRBV15 and J usage is TRBJ2-7, with TRBD1 matching over 9 bases. CDR1 is LNHNV, CDR2 YYDKDF, per germline (reference sequence). The CDR3 length is 19 residues. Trimming at V came to 5 bases and at J to 4 bases, leaving 21 bases not matched to a gene. As DNA, the CDR3 is TGTGCCACCAGCGGAAGGACAGGGGATGGGAGAGGTTCGGTGTACGAGCAGTACTTC. It yields the protein CATSGRTGDGRGSVYEQYF.

The chain links TRBV18 to TRBJ2-5; D unclear. CDR1 is KGHSH and CDR2 is LQKENI in the germline V gene. The CDR3 is 14 residues long. V shed 0 bases and J shed 1 base, with 6 bases lying between them. CDR3 nucleotide sequence: TGTGCCAGCTCACCACCCAACAGCCAAGAGACCCAGTACTTC. As protein: CASSPPNSQETQYF.

The chain uses TRBV20-1 and TRBJ1-6; D call uncertain. The V gene lost 3 bases and the J gene lost 0 bases, with 9 bases spanning the gap. This CDR3 contains 15 residues. The germline V gene encodes CDR1 DFQATT and CDR2 SNEGSKA (reference sequence). CDR3 nucleotides: TGCAGTGCTAGGGGAGATTACTCCTATAATTCACCCCTCCACTTT. Translated: CSARGDYSYNSPLHF.

This clonotype showed up many times. The V call is TRBV28, the J call TRBJ2-3, with D tentatively TRBD1 (5 bases). Germline lookup yields CDR1 MDHEN and CDR2 SYDVKM. V was trimmed by 3 bases and J by 8 bases, leaving 15 bases between them. The CDR3 has 14 residues. The CDR3 nucleotides are TGTGCCAGCAGTTTCAGGGATAGTTGGATTACGCAGTATTTT. Its translation is CASSFRDSWITQYF.

The V gene is TRBV27, the J gene TRBJ1-1; 9 bases are a match to TRBD1. V lost 6 bases and J lost 6; bases outside the gene matches: 5. Germline V gives CDR1 MNHEY, CDR2 SMNVEV (reference sequence). The CDR3 covers 13 residues. As DNA, the CDR3 is TGTGCCAGCAGATTTACAGGGGGCGCTGAAGCTTTCTTT. Its translation is CASRFTGGAEAFF.

The V and J genes are TRBV12-3 or TRBV12-4 and TRBJ1-1, with 7 bases that match TRBD1. This CDR3 contains 16 residues. J lost 4 bases, V lost 5 bases, and 13 bases had no gene match. The CDR3: CASSEDRPGAPTEAFF. The CDR3, as DNA: TGTGCCAGCAGTGAGGACAGGCCGGGGGCCCCCACTGAAGCTTTCTTT.

This rearrangement joins TRBV20-1 to TRBJ2-1, with D unresolved. This CDR3 region has 11 residues. V lost 5 bases and J 10 bases, leaving 12 bases between the germline ends. Germline V lookup: CDR1 DFQATT, CDR2 SNEGSKA (reference sequence). DNA for the CDR3: TGCAGTGCTCCCCGTGGCCAAGAGCAGTTCTTC. Translated, it gives CSAPRGQEQFF.

This clonotype was detected only a few times. The gene calls are TRBV7-9 and TRBJ2-1, with 12 nucleotides matching TRBD2. Trimming at V came to 5 bases and at J to 6 bases, leaving 8 bases not matched to a gene. Germline CDR1 is SEHNR and CDR2 is FQNEAQ (reference sequence). CDR3 length: 16 residues. The CDR3 here is CASSLSSGRAINEQFF. CDR3 nucleotide sequence: TGTGCCAGCAGCCTGTCTAGCGGGAGGGCCATCAATGAGCAGTTCTTC.

The V gene is TRBV15, the J gene TRBJ1-5, with D uncertain. The ends were cut back, 3 bases at V and 4 bases at J, with 7 bases in the middle. From germline, CDR1 is LNHNV and CDR2 YYDKDF (reference sequence). The CDR3 sequence is 13 residues long. CDR3 bases: TGTGCCACCAGCAGCCAATTTAATCAGCCCCAGCATTTT. As protein: CATSSQFNQPQHF.

The chain uses TRBV4-1 and TRBJ2-7; D possibly corresponds to TRBD2 (5 bases). V shed 0 bases and J shed 1 base, with 10 bases lying between them. Germline values: CDR1 MGHRA, CDR2 YSYEKL. This CDR3 spans 15 amino acids. CDR3 sequence (DNA): TGCGCCAGCAGCCAAGAGGGGAGAGGGTCCTACGAGCAGTACTTC. Its translation: CASSQEGRGSYEQYF.